This TCR beta chain was recovered during a study of blood T cell repertoires in COVID-19. For the study at large: PBMCs, B-cell-depleted T cells, or T cells provided the cDNA or gDNA that made up the material.

Patients of the Seattle cohort, enrolled during active infection, were followed longitudinally. V lost 4 bases, J lost 7 bases, and 20 bases lay in between. This CDR3 contains 15 residues. Germline CDR1 reads LNHNV; CDR2 reads YYDKDF (reference sequence). Original processing methods: It was from reference gene primer amplification that nucleated cell counts were estimated. TCRdb keeps only in-frame clones here, not all; method: immunoSEQ multiplex PCR. V, J and clone size are those of that table, while D and trimming were read from the DNA. The sample has some 290,000 clones, over 85% seen once; the top ten hold roughly 11%.

The specimen was peripheral blood. This chain uses TRBV15 with TRBJ2-7, with D possibly TRBD1 on 5 matching bases. The clonotype comes from a woman in her thirties with COVID-19, enrolled during active disease. The chain's CDR3 is CATSTKSGWGREQYF. For the CDR3, the DNA is TGTGCCACCAGCACCAAATCAGGGTGGGGCCGGGAGCAGTACTTC.